This T cell receptor beta chain was identified in a study of blood T cell repertoires in COVID-19. The wider study: Samples taken during acute and convalescent COVID-19 were collected in the United States, Italy and Spain.

In the authors' methods: Reference gene primer amplification yielded estimated nucleated cell counts. The assay was immunoSEQ multiplex PCR, and TCRdb's table has in-frame clones only and misses some. V, J and clone size were drawn from that table, and D and trimming were deduced from the DNA. The table lists about 30,000 clones, approximately 94% of them singletons. CDR3 size: 14 residues. Germline loops: CDR1 MRHNA, CDR2 SNTAGT. Trimming at V came to 5 bases and at J to 0 bases, leaving 3 bases not matched to a gene. This receptor was obtained from a human donor with active COVID-19. The donor label of this sample is uncertain. The chain combines TRBV6-4 with TRBJ1-1; TRBD1 matches at 7 bases. Input material: peripheral blood. The CDR3 reads CASSPDRVNTEAFF. The CDR3 region has the DNA TGTGCCAGCAGTCCAGACAGGGTGAACACTGAAGCTTTCTTT.